The clone carrying this TCR beta chain was recorded a few times. Regions amplified from RNA transcripts were the TCR beta CDR3 regions. Primed by the HTBI set, a first-round RT-PCR was run on the TCR CDR3. TCRdb itself ran the multiplex PCR reads through MiXCR, one entry per CDR3 protein. Here the sample spans around 500,000 distinct CDR3 sequences, 22% being singletons. Germline CDR1 is GTSNPN and CDR2 is SVGIG (reference sequence). There are 12 residues in the CDR3. V lost 3 bases to trimming and J lost 5 bases, with 10 bases between them. The source of the sample is a study of T cells in Graves' hyperthyroidism and ophthalmopathy.

The chain combines TRBV30 with TRBJ1-1; TRBD1 is a possible D gene (5 bases). Sequenced: blood. The TCR was taken from a woman in her 70s with Graves' ophthalmopathy. The CDR3 sequence: CAWRSGDTEAFF. In DNA form, the CDR3 reads TGTGCCTGGAGATCGGGGGATACTGAAGCTTTCTTT. Variable domain in full (rest from reference TRBV30 and TRBJ1-1): SQTIHQWPATLVQPVGSPLSLECTVEGTSNPNLYWYRQAAGRGLQLLFYSVGIGQISSEVPQNLSASRPQDRQFILSSKKLLLSDSGFYLCAWRSGDTEAFFGQGTRLTVV.